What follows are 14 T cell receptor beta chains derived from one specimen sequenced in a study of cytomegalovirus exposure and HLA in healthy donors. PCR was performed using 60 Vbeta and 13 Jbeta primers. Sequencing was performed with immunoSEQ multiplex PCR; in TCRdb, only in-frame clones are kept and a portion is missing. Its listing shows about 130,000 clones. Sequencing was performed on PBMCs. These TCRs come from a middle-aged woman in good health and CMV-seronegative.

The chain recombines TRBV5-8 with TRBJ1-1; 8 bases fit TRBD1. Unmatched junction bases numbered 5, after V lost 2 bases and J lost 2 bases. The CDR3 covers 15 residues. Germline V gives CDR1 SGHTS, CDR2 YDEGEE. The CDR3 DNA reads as TGTGCCAGCAGCTTACAGGGGGTATTCAACACTGAAGCTTTCTTT. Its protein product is CASSLQGVFNTEAFF.

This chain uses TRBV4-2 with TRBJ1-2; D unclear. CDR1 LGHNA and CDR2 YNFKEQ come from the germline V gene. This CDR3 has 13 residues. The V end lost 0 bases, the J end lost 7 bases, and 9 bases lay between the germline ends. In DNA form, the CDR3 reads TGTGCCAGCAGCCAAGATCTGGAGGGTGGCTACACCTTC. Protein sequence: CASSQDLEGGYTF.

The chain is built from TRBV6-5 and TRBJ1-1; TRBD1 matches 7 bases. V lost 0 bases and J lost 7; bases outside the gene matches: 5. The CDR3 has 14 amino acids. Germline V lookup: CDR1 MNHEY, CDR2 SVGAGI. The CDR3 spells CASSYSHRGGEAFF. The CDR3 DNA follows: TGTGCCAGCAGTTACTCTCACAGGGGAGGTGAAGCTTTCTTT.

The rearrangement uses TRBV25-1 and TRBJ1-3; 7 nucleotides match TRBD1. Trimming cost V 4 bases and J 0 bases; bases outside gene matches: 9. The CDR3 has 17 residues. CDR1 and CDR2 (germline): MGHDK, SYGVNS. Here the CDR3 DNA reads TGTGCCAGCAGTGCCCACGACAGGGTCTCCTCTGGAAACACCATATATTTT. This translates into CASSAHDRVSSGNTIYF.

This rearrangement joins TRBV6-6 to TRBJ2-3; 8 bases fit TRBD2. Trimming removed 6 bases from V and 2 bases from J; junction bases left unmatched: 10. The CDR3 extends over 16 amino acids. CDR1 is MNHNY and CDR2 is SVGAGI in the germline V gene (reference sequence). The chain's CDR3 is CASSQPGTRITDTQYF. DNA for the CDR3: TGTGCCAGCAGCCAACCCGGGACTAGGATCACAGATACGCAGTATTTT.

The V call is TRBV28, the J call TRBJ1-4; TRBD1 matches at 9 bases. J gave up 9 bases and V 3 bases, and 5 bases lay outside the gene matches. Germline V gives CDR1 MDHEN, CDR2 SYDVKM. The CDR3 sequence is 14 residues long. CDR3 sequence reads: CASSFGTGSQKLFF. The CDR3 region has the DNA TGTGCCAGCAGTTTCGGGACAGGGAGTCAAAAACTGTTTTTT. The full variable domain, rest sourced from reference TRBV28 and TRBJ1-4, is DVKVTQSSRYLVKRTGEKVFLECVQDMDHENMFWYRQDPGLGLRLIYFSYDVKMKEKGDIPEGYSVSREKKERFSLILESASTNQTSMYLCASSFGTGSQKLFFGSGTQLSVL.

Here the CDR3 reads CSVPRGQGYGYTF. The CDR3 nucleotides are TGCAGCGTCCCCAGGGGACAGGGCTATGGCTACACCTTC. The V and J genes are TRBV29-1 and TRBJ1-2; TRBD1 aligns across 9 bases. V lost 6 bases to trimming and J lost 4 bases; unmatched junction nucleotides: 6. CDR1 and CDR2 (germline): SQVTM, ANQGSEA. This CDR3 region has 13 residues.

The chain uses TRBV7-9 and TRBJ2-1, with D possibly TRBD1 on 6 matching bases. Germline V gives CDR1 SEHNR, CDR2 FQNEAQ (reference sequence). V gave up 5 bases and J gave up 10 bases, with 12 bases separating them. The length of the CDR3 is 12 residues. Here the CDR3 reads CASSLRGGEQFF. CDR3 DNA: TGTGCCAGCAGCCTCAGGGGTGGGGAGCAGTTCTTC.

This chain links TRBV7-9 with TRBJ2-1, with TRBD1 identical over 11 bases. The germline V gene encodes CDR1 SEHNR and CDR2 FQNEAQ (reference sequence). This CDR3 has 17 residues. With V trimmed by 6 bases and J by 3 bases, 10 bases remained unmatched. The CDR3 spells CASSPGQGVQYYNEQFF. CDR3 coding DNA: TGTGCCAGCAGTCCGGGACAGGGGGTCCAATACTACAATGAGCAGTTCTTC.

The CDR3 loop reads CATSRDLVRGYTF. DNA for the CDR3: TGTGCCACCAGCAGAGATTTGGTTCGGGGCTACACCTTC. This rearrangement joins TRBV15 to TRBJ1-2; D unresolved. CDR3 length: 13 residues. Trimming shortened V by 0 bases and J by 8 bases, and 10 bases separated the two germline ends. The germline CDR1 and CDR2 sequences are LNHNV and YYDKDF (reference sequence).

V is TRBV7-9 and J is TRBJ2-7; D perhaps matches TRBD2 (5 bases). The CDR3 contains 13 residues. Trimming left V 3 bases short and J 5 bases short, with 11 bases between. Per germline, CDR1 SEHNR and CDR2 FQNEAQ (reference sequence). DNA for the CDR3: TGTGCCAGCAGCTTTACGAGGGTGAACGAGCAGTACTTC. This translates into CASSFTRVNEQYF.

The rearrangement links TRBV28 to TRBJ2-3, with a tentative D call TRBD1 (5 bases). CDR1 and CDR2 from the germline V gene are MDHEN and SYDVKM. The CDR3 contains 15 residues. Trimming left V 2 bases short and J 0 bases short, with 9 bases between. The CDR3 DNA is TGTGCCAGCAGTTTAGCAGGGATTAGCACAGATACGCAGTATTTT. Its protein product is CASSLAGISTDTQYF.

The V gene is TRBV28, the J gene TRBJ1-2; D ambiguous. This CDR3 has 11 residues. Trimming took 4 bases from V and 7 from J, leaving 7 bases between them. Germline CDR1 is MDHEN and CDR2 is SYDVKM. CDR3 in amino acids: CASSYMSGYTF. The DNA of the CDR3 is TGTGCCAGCAGTTATATGAGTGGCTACACCTTC.

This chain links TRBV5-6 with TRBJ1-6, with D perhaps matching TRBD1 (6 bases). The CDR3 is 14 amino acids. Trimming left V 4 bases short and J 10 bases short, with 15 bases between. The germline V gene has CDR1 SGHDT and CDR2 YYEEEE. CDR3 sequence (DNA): TGTGCCAGCAGCCCACCGACGGGGGGCTCACCCCTCCACTTT. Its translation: CASSPPTGGSPLHF.